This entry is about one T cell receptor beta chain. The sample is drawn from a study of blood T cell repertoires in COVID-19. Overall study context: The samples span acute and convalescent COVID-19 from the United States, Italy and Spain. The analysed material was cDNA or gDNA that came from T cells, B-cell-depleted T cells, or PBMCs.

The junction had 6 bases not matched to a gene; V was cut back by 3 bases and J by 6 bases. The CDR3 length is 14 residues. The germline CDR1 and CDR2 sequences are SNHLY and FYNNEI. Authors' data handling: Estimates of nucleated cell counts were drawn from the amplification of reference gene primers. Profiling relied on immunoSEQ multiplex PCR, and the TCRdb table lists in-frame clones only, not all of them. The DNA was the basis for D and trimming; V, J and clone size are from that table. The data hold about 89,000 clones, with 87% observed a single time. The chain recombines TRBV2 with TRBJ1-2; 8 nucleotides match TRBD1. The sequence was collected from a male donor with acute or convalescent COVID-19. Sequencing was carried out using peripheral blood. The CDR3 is CASSELQGVNGYTF. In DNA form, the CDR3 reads TGTGCCAGCAGTGAGTTACAGGGGGTCAATGGCTACACCTTC.